The 20 T cell receptor beta chains below all came from one sample that was sequenced in a study of T cell repertoires in cytomegalovirus infection. Each CDR3 protein is one row after TCRdb ran MiXCR on the reads. There are fewer than 900,000 distinct CDR3 sequences in the sample; 25% to 35% occur only once, and roughly 13% lies in the top ten. The antigens of these receptors remain unknown. This specimen was cultured CD8+ T cells from PBMCs, taken from culture after CMV antigen stimulation. The receptors derive from a human donor in good health (CMV status not recorded). Some clones in this sample may be carry-over from other donors' samples.

The V and J genes are TRBV6-5 and TRBJ1-6, with D possibly being TRBD1 (6 bases). CDR1 is MNHEY and CDR2 is SVGAGI in the germline V gene. The CDR3 has 14 amino acids. Trimming left V 4 bases short and J 4 bases short, with 8 bases between. DNA for the CDR3: TGTGCCAGCAGTTCAGGGGAGTATAATTCACCCCTCCACTTT. This encodes CASSSGEYNSPLHF.

This clonotype was detected only a few times. V usage is TRBV10-3 and J usage is TRBJ1-6; 10 bases align to TRBD1. Germline CDR1 reads ENHRY; CDR2 reads SYGVKD. The CDR3 runs to 15 residues. Trimming at V came to 3 bases and at J to 10 bases, leaving 6 bases not matched to a gene. Here the CDR3 DNA reads TGTGCCATCAGTGAAGACAGGGGGCTCGTCTCACCCCTCCACTTT. This gives the protein CAISEDRGLVSPLHF.

This clonotype was observed a single time. This chain links TRBV2 with TRBJ1-1; D is undetermined. The CDR3 totals 13 residues. The germline V gene has CDR1 SNHLY and CDR2 FYNNEI. With 7 bases removed from V and 1 base from J, the gap between germline ends came to 10 bases. The CDR3 region is CASNGLWNTEAFF. The CDR3, as DNA: TGTGCCAGCAATGGCTTATGGAACACTGAAGCTTTCTTT.

This sequence joins TRBV6-2 or TRBV6-3 and TRBJ2-1; 9 bases fit TRBD1. CDR1 and CDR2 from the germline V gene are MNHEY and SVGEGT. The V gene end was trimmed by 0 bases and the J gene end by 2 bases; junction bases not matched to a gene: 11. The CDR3 contains 19 residues. The CDR3 DNA follows: TGTGCCAGCAGTTACTCGATTGTCCCCGGGACAGGGCCCTACAATGAGCAGTTCTTC. Its translation is CASSYSIVPGTGPYNEQFF.

This clonotype turned up a few times. The gene calls are TRBV4-1 and TRBJ2-1; maybe TRBD1 (6 bases). CDR3 length: 16 amino acids. Per germline, CDR1 MGHRA and CDR2 YSYEKL. Trimming removed 3 bases at V and 9 bases at J, with 21 bases between. CDR3 sequence: CASSHEGDTLLGEQFF. CDR3 coding DNA: TGCGCCAGCAGCCACGAAGGGGACACGTTACTTGGTGAGCAGTTCTTC.

The V gene is TRBV6-5, the J gene TRBJ1-5, with 7 nucleotides matching TRBD1. This CDR3 is built from 16 residues. J lost 0 bases, V lost 6 bases, and 8 bases had no gene match. Germline V gene sequence: CDR1 MNHEY, CDR2 SVGAGI. The DNA of the CDR3 is TGTGCCAGCAGCCCCGGACAGGTTTATAGCAATCAGCCCCAGCATTTT. It encodes CASSPGQVYSNQPQHF.

The V and J genes are TRBV28 and TRBJ2-5; D possibly uses TRBD1 or TRBD2 (5 bases each). Germline CDR1 MDHEN, CDR2 SYDVKM. CDR3 length equals 16 residues. The ends were cut back, 1 base at V and 2 bases at J, with 14 bases in the middle. The CDR3 region has the DNA TGTGCCAGCAGTTTATTGACCGACAGCGGACAAGAGACCCAGTACTTC. Residues: CASSLLTDSGQETQYF.

The chain has TRBV7-4 and TRBJ2-1; possible D gene TRBD2, 7 bases. Germline CDR1 SGHVT, CDR2 SQSDAQ. CDR3 length: 16 residues. The V end was cut by 5 bases, the J end by 8 bases, with 22 bases between. In DNA, the CDR3 is TGTGCCAGCAGCGCACCGGGGGGCCCTCTCCTCGATGAGCAGTTCTTC. Translation gives CASSAPGGPLLDEQFF.

The chain carries TRBV27 and TRBJ1-2; D remains ambiguous. This CDR3 is 13 amino acids long. Trimming shortened V by 9 bases and J by 4 bases, and 15 bases separated the two germline ends. CDR1 is MNHEY and CDR2 is SMNVEV in the germline V gene (reference sequence). The CDR3 nucleotides are TGTGCCAGTAAATACGGACCTTCCTATGGCTACACCTTC. Its protein is CASKYGPSYGYTF.

The chain has TRBV4-1 and TRBJ2-5; TRBD2 matches 8 bases. V lost 0 bases and J lost 2; bases outside the gene matches: 5. This CDR3 region has 16 residues. CDR1 and CDR2 (germline): MGHRA, YSYEKL. CDR3 sequence: CASSQEWRGAQETQYF. Here the CDR3 DNA reads TGCGCCAGCAGCCAAGAGTGGCGGGGGGCTCAAGAGACCCAGTACTTC.

This clonotype was picked up a small number of times. The rearrangement joins TRBV2 to TRBJ1-6; 7 bases map to TRBD1. This CDR3 region has 16 residues. V gave up 2 bases and J gave up 7 bases; unmatched junction bases: 8. From germline, CDR1 is SNHLY and CDR2 FYNNEI. CDR3 sequence reads: CASSENPTGSNSPLHF. Here the CDR3 DNA reads TGTGCCAGCAGTGAAAATCCGACAGGGAGCAATTCACCCCTCCACTTT.

This rearrangement joins TRBV6-5 to TRBJ2-3, with D possibly being TRBD2 (5 bases). The CDR3 loop spans 18 amino acids. V lost 0 bases to trimming and J lost 1 base, with 17 bases between them. Germline V gene sequence: CDR1 MNHEY, CDR2 SVGAGI. CDR3 DNA sequence: TGTGCCAGCAGTTACTCGAATATCCGCCCAGCGGGCACAGATACGCAGTATTTT. It translates to CASSYSNIRPAGTDTQYF.

This clonotype has at least ten counts. The CDR3 coding sequence is TGTGCCAGCAGCTTAACGACTGCGGCAGGGGGGTGGAATGAGCAGTTCTTC. Protein sequence: CASSLTTAAGGWNEQFF. V and J are TRBV7-9 and TRBJ2-1; D perhaps matches TRBD1 (7 bases). Germline CDR1 SEHNR, CDR2 FQNEAQ (reference sequence). With 2 bases removed from V and 7 bases from J, the gap between germline ends came to 21 bases. CDR3 length: 17 amino acids.

The gene calls are TRBV4-1 and TRBJ1-2; maybe TRBD1 (5 bases). Per the germline V gene, CDR1 is MGHRA and CDR2 is YSYEKL. The CDR3 runs to 18 residues. Trimming pared 1 base from V and 2 bases from J, leaving 20 bases between. The CDR3 DNA is TGCGCCAGCAGCCAAGTGGTTAGTATGGGGGAAGAAAACTATGGCTACACCTTC. It codes for CASSQVVSMGEENYGYTF.

The CDR3 is CASSISETSYEQYF. The CDR3 DNA reads as TGTGCCAGTAGTATTTCAGAGACCTCCTACGAGCAGTACTTC. V gene TRBV19 combines with J gene TRBJ2-7; D is undetermined. CDR1 and CDR2 (germline): LNHDA, SQIVND (reference sequence). This CDR3 has 14 amino acids. Trimming shortened V by 3 bases and J by 0 bases, and 9 bases separated the two germline ends.

In this sample, this clonotype turned up a few times. CDR3 sequence: CATHFLAMKMDTQYF. The CDR3 nucleotides read TGTGCCACACACTTTCTGGCCATGAAAATGGATACGCAGTATTTT. This sequence joins TRBV28 and TRBJ2-3; no definite D call. The CDR3 totals 15 residues. Germline V gene data show CDR1 as MDHEN and CDR2 as SYDVKM. The V gene lost 10 bases and the J gene lost 6 bases, with 23 bases spanning the gap. The full variable domain, with the rest looked up from reference TRBV28 and TRBJ2-3, is DVKVTQSSRYLVKRTGEKVFLECVQDMDHENMFWYRQDPGLGLRLIYFSYDVKMKEKGDIPEGYSVSREKKERFSLILESASTNQTSMYLCATHFLAMKMDTQYFGPGTRLTVL.

This chain joins TRBV6-5 and TRBJ1-2; TRBD1 matches at 10 bases. The CDR3 loop spans 15 amino acids. The V gene's germline CDR1 is MNHEY and CDR2 SVGAGI. With 4 bases clipped from V and 3 bases from J, the junction kept 5 bases outside the gene matches. CDR3 nucleotides: TGTGCCAGCAGTTCCCCGGGACAGGGGTACTATGGCTACACCTTC. Protein: CASSSPGQGYYGYTF.

A single count supports this clonotype. The rearrangement uses TRBV24-1 and TRBJ2-2, with D perhaps TRBD2 (5 bases). V was clipped by 7 bases and J by 4 bases, with 6 bases between them. The length of the CDR3 is 12 residues. Germline values: CDR1 KGHDR, CDR2 SFDVKD. As DNA, the CDR3 is TGTGCCACCAGGGGGAGCACCGGGGAGCTGTTTTTT. Translated: CATRGSTGELFF.

V usage is TRBV12-3 or TRBV12-4 and J usage is TRBJ2-3; 11 bases agree with TRBD2. The ends lost 7 bases at V and 0 bases at J; junction bases unmatched: 12. CDR3 length: 18 amino acids. The CDR3 spells CASTPLSGGAFSTDTQYF. The CDR3, as DNA: TGTGCCAGCACCCCTCTTAGCGGGGGGGCCTTTAGCACAGATACGCAGTATTTT.

This chain uses TRBV12-5 with TRBJ2-6, with D unresolved. The V end lost 2 bases, the J end lost 0 bases, and 5 bases lay between the germline ends. The CDR3 length is 15 residues. Germline assignment: CDR1 LGHNT and CDR2 FRNRAP. The CDR3 loop is CASGLPISGANVLTF. In DNA form, the CDR3 reads TGTGCTAGTGGTTTGCCGATCTCTGGGGCCAACGTCCTGACTTTC.